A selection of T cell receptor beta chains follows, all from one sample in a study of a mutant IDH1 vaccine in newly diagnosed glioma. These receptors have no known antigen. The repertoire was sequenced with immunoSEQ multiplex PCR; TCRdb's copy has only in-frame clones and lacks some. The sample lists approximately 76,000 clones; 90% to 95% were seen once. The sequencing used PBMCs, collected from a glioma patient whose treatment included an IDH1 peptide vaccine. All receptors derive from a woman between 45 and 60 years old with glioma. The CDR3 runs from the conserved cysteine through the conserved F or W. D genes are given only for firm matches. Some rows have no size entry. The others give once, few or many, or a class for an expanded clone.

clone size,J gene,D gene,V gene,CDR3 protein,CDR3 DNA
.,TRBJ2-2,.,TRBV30,CAWTTTSRTGELFF,TGTGCCTGGACCACTACCTCTCGAACCGGGGAGCTGTTTTTT
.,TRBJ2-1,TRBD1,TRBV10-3,CAMGTELYNEQFF,TGTGCCATGGGGACAGAACTCTACAATGAGCAGTTCTTC
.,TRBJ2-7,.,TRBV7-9,CASSWSGNYEQYF,TGTGCCAGCAGCTGGAGTGGAAACTACGAGCAGTACTTC
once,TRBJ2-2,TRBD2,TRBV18,CASSPGLAGEDGELFF,TGTGCCAGCTCACCGGGACTAGCGGGAGAGGACGGGGAGCTGTTTTTT
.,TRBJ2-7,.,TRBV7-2,CASSFLIGTNYEQYF,TGTGCCAGCAGCTTCCTCATCGGGACAAATTACGAGCAGTACTTC
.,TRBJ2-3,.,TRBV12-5,CASGSRARVSTDTQYF,TGTGCTAGTGGATCCCGTGCGCGGGTCAGCACAGATACGCAGTATTTT
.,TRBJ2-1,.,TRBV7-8,CASSSPGPPSYNEQFF,TGTGCCAGCAGCTCCCCGGGACCCCCGTCCTACAATGAGCAGTTCTTC
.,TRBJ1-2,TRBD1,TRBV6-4,CASNTLGQGRNGYTF,TGTGCCAGCAACACCCTGGGACAGGGGCGGAATGGCTACACCTTC
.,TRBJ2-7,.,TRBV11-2,CASSLVANSAGYEQYF,TGTGCCAGCAGCTTAGTGGCAAATTCAGCCGGATACGAGCAGTACTTC
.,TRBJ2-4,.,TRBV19,CASSGRGAKNIQYF,TGTGCCAGTAGTGGTCGGGGGGCCAAAAACATTCAGTACTTC
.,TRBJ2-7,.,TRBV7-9,CASSSQGYEQYF,TGTGCCAGCAGCTCCCAGGGCTACGAGCAGTACTTC
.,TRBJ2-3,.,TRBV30,CAWSAKGGGTDTQYF,TGTGCCTGGAGCGCCAAGGGAGGCGGCACAGATACGCAGTATTTT
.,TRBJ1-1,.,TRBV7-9,CASSSQNTEAFF,TGTGCCAGCAGCTCACAAAACACTGAAGCTTTCTTT
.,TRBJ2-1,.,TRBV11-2,CASSSTGIEQFF,TGTGCCAGCAGCTCTACAGGGATTGAGCAGTTCTTC
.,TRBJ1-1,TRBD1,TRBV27,CASSFSGQAEAFF,TGTGCCAGCAGTTTCTCCGGACAGGCAGAAGCTTTCTTT
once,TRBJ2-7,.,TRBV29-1,CSVVGGEQYF,TGCAGCGTTGTTGGGGGCGAGCAGTACTTC
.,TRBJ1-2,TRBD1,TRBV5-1,CASSPDGQGGGYTF,TGCGCCAGCAGCCCGGATGGACAGGGTGGAGGCTACACCTTC
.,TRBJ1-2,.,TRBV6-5,CASSYTGDAVRGYTF,TGTGCCAGCAGTTACACGGGGGACGCGGTCCGTGGCTACACCTTC
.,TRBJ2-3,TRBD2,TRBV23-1,CASSRRLAGSTDTQYF,TGCGCCAGCAGTCGACGACTAGCGGGATCCACAGATACGCAGTATTTT
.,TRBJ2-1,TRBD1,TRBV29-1,CSVPDRVSYNEQFF,TGCAGCGTTCCTGACAGGGTGTCCTACAATGAGCAGTTCTTC
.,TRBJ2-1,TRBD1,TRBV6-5,CASISGTGVNEQFF,TGTGCCAGCATTTCCGGGACAGGCGTCAATGAGCAGTTCTTC
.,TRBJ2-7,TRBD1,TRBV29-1,CSVATGGAGEVAYF,TGCAGCGTGGCCACAGGGGGCGCTGGGGAGGTGGCGTACTTC
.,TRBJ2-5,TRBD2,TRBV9,CASSGVLAEGTQYF,TGTGCCAGCAGCGGAGTACTAGCGGAGGGGACCCAGTACTTC
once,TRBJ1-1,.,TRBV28,CASSPGELNTEAFF,TGTGCCAGCAGCCCAGGGGAGCTGAACACTGAAGCTTTCTTT
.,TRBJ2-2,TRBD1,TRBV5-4,CAFLQGAGTGELFF,TGTGCCTTTCTCCAGGGGGCCGGCACCGGGGAGCTGTTTTTT
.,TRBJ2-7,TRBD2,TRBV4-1,CASSQDPTSATYEQYF,TGCGCCAGCAGCCAAGATCCCACTAGCGCTACCTACGAGCAGTACTTC
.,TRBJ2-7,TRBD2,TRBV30,CAWSVQFAGGGEQYF,TGTGCCTGGAGTGTACAGTTCGCTGGCGGGGGCGAGCAGTACTTC
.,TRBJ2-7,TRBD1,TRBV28,CASRLPGQTYEQYF,TGTGCCAGCAGGCTTCCGGGACAGACCTACGAGCAGTACTTC
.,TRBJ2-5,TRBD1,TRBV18,CASSPLPWTGRGETQYF,TGTGCCAGCTCACCACTCCCCTGGACAGGGAGAGGCGAGACCCAGTACTTC
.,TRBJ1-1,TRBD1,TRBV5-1,CASSTWTGKNTEAFF,TGCGCCAGCAGCACCTGGACAGGGAAGAACACTGAAGCTTTCTTT
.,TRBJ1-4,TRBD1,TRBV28,CASRSTGGAANEKLFF,TGTGCCAGCAGATCCACAGGGGGCGCGGCTAATGAAAAACTGTTTTTT
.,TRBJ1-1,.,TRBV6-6,CASSDPRGGNTEAFF,TGTGCCAGCAGTGACCCAAGGGGCGGAAACACTGAAGCTTTCTTT
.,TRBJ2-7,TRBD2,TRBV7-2,CASSQGLAGYEQYF,TGTGCCAGCAGTCAAGGGCTAGCGGGATACGAGCAGTACTTC
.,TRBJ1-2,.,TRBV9,CASRQGYGYTF,TGTGCCAGCAGACAGGGTTATGGCTACACCTTC
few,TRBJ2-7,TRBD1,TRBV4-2,CASSHGDRGWPIPYEQYF,TGTGCCAGCAGCCATGGGGACAGGGGGTGGCCTATTCCCTACGAGCAGTACTTC
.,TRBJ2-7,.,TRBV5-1,CASSLDRAYEQYF,TGCGCCAGCAGCTTGGACAGGGCCTACGAGCAGTACTTC
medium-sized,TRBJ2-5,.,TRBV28,CASTTLGTQYF,TGTGCCAGCACCACCCTGGGGACCCAGTACTTC
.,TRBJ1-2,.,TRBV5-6,CASSSYRSGYTF,TGTGCCAGCAGCTCGTACAGGAGTGGCTACACCTTC
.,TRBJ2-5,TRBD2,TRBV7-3,CASSLTGLAGRALETQYF,TGTGCCAGCAGCTTAACGGGACTAGCGGGCCGCGCCCTGGAGACCCAGTACTTC
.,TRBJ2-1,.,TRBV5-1,CASREYNEQFF,TGCGCCAGCAGAGAGTACAATGAGCAGTTCTTC
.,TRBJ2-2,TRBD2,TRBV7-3,CASSLRSGRNTGELFF,TGTGCCAGCAGCTTACGCAGCGGGAGGAACACCGGGGAGCTGTTTTTT
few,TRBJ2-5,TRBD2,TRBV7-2,CASSSRASGSRETQYF,TGTGCCAGCAGCTCAAGGGCTAGCGGGAGTCGGGAGACCCAGTACTTC